These 5 T cell receptor beta chains were all obtained from the same sample, sequenced in a study of CD8+ T cells in alopecia areata. This sample's treatment: oral pan-JAK inhibitor, 5-10 mg twice daily. RNA was extracted and reverse transcribed into cDNA as the sequencing template. Sequencing was performed with immunoSEQ multiplex PCR; in TCRdb, only in-frame clones are kept and a portion is missing. The sample consists of about 210,000 clones, around two fifths of them appearing once. The input for sequencing was CD4+ T cells sorted from blood, taken between weeks 30 and 35, from a patient treated with tofacitinib. Source of these receptors: a human donor with alopecia areata.

The chain couples TRBV4-1 to TRBJ2-1, with 9 nucleotides matching TRBD1. V lost 0 bases, J lost 5 bases, and 5 bases stayed unmatched. Germline CDR1 and CDR2: MGHRA and YSYEKL. The CDR3 extends over 16 amino acids. CDR3 nucleotide sequence: TGCGCCAGCAGCCAAGATTGGACAGGGGTACACAATGAGCAGTTCTTC. This encodes CASSQDWTGVHNEQFF.

This clone was seen a handful of times. The chain is built from TRBV10-3 and TRBJ2-7, with D perhaps matching TRBD2 (6 bases). Trimming shortened V by 0 bases and J by 1 base, and 7 bases separated the two germline ends. The CDR3 runs to 14 residues. Germline V CDR1 and CDR2: ENHRY, SYGVKD. In DNA form, the CDR3 reads TGTGCCATCAGTGAGTCAGGAGGGTCCTACGAGCAGTACTTC. This translates into CAISESGGSYEQYF.

The chain uses TRBV4-1 and TRBJ2-5, with D perhaps assigned TRBD1 or TRBD2 (5 bases each). CDR1 MGHRA and CDR2 YSYEKL come from the germline V gene. Trimming stripped 2 bases from V and 5 bases from J, with 9 bases between. This CDR3 is 13 amino acids long. As DNA, the CDR3 is TGCGCCAGCAGCCAACTATGGGGGGAGACCCAGTACTTC. Translating it yields CASSQLWGETQYF.

V usage is TRBV5-1 and J usage is TRBJ2-3; 11 bases match TRBD2. Trimming took 4 bases from V and 3 from J; bases not matched to a gene: 4. The CDR3 is 15 residues long. CDR1 and CDR2 (germline): SGHRS, YFSETQ. This CDR3 is CASSQTSGVTDTQYF. The CDR3 nucleotides read TGCGCCAGCAGCCAGACTAGCGGGGTAACAGATACGCAGTATTTT.

V usage is TRBV7-9 and J usage is TRBJ2-2; 11 nucleotides line up with TRBD2. This CDR3 region has 18 residues. After removal of 5 bases from V and 1 base from J, the junction contained 9 bases not matched to a gene. Germline CDR1 reads SEHNR; CDR2 reads FQNEAQ (reference sequence). The DNA of the CDR3 is TGTGCCAGCAGCCCCGAGGAGGGGACTAGCGGGAACACCGGGGAGCTGTTTTTT. This gives the protein CASSPEEGTSGNTGELFF.